This paragraph covers one T cell receptor beta chain sequence. This sample is drawn from a study of T-cell memory formation after mild COVID-19. TCRdb re-derived calls from the 5' RACE reads in MiXCR, one entry per CDR3 protein. The sample consists of approximately 410,000 distinct CDR3 sequences, under 25% of them appearing once. The CDR3 is 16 residues long. Trimming left V 3 bases short and J 2 bases short, with 15 bases between. Per the germline V gene, CDR1 is SGHTA and CDR2 is FQGNSA. The clonotype was recovered from an adult woman who had mild COVID-19 (a few samples of this study predate the infection). Cell type and time point are not known. Sequences were obtained from PBMCs or a T cell subset sorted from them (not recorded which). The V and J genes are TRBV7-2 and TRBJ2-3; TRBD1 is a possible D gene (6 bases). The CDR3 reads CASSFMGARPTDTQYF. The CDR3 nucleotides read TGTGCCAGCAGCTTCATGGGGGCCCGGCCCACAGATACGCAGTATTTT.